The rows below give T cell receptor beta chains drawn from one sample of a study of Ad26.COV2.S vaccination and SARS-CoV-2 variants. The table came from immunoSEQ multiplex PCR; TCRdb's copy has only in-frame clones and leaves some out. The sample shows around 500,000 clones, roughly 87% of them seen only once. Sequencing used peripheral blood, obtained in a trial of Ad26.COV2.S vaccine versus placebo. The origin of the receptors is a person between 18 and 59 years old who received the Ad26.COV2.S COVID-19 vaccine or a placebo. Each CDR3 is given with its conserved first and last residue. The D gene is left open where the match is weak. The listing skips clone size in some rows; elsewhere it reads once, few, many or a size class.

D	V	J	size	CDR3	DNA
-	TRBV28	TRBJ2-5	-	CASSSKTQYF	TGTGCCAGCAGCTCTAAGACCCAGTACTTC
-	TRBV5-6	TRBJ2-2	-	CASSLSGELFF	TGTGCCAGCAGCTTGTCCGGGGAGCTGTTTTTT
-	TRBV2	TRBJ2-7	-	CASRKVTGTPYEQYF	TGTGCCAGCAGAAAAGTGACAGGGACTCCCTACGAGCAGTACTTC
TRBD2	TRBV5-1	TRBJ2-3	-	CASSLYPWTSSDTQYF	TGCGCCAGCAGCTTATATCCCTGGACTAGCTCAGATACGCAGTATTTT
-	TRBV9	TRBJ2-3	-	CASSFLDTDTQYF	TGTGCCAGCAGCTTCCTCGACACAGATACGCAGTATTTT
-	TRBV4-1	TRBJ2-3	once	CASSQVGGGTDTQYF	TGCGCCAGCAGCCAAGTTGGGGGCGGCACAGATACGCAGTATTTT
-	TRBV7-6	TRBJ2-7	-	CASSLELAPGDEQYF	TGTGCCAGCAGCTTAGAGTTAGCACCCGGGGACGAGCAGTACTTC
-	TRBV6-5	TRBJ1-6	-	CASSYRDNSPLHF	TGTGCCAGCAGTTACCGAGATAATTCACCCCTCCACTTT
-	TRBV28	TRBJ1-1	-	CASNRGTEAFF	TGTGCCAGCAACCGTGGGACTGAAGCTTTCTTT
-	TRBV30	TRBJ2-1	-	CAWYLNNEQFF	TGTGCCTGGTATCTCAACAATGAGCAGTTCTTC
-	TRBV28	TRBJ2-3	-	CASSSFTVADTQYF	TGTGCCAGCAGTTCCTTTACGGTTGCAGATACGCAGTATTTT
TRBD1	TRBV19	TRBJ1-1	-	CASSIEDRVEAFF	TGTGCCAGTAGTATTGAAGACAGGGTGGAGGCTTTCTTT
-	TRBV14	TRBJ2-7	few	CASSQDSYGVHSSYEQYF	TGTGCCAGCAGCCAAGATTCATACGGCGTACACAGCTCCTACGAGCAGTACTTC
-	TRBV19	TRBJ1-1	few	CASGGAAGTEAFF	TGTGCCAGCGGCGGGGCGGCGGGCACTGAAGCTTTCTTT
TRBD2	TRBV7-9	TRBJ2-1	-	CASSDVPGTSAYNEQFF	TGTGCCAGCAGCGACGTACCCGGGACTAGCGCCTACAATGAGCAGTTCTTC
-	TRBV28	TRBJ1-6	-	CASSLSVGIPLHF	TGTGCCAGCAGTTTATCGGTAGGGATTCCCCTCCACTTT
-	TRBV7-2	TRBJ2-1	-	CASSSGPINEQFF	TGTGCCAGCAGCTCGGGACCCATCAATGAGCAGTTCTTC
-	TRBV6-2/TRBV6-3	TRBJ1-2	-	CASSRHDSSNYGYTF	TGTGCCAGCAGTAGACACGACAGCTCTAACTATGGCTACACCTTC
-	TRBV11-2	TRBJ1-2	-	CASSYGQSAYGYTF	TGTGCCAGCAGCTATGGACAGTCAGCCTATGGCTACACCTTC
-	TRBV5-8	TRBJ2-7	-	CASSFWGGYEQYF	TGTGCCAGCAGCTTTTGGGGTGGCTACGAGCAGTACTTC
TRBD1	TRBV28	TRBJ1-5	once	CASSLLGQPNQPQHF	TGTGCCAGCAGTTTACTGGGACAGCCAAATCAGCCCCAGCATTTT
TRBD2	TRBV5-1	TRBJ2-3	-	CASSLTVWGGTAQYF	TGCGCCAGCAGCCTCACTGTTTGGGGGGGTACGGCGCAGTATTTT
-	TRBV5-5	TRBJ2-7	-	CASSLSTELTYEQYF	TGTGCCAGCAGCTTGTCTACAGAACTAACCTACGAGCAGTACTTC
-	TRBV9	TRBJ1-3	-	CASSFQQTSGNTIYF	TGTGCCAGCAGCTTCCAGCAGACATCTGGAAACACCATATATTTT
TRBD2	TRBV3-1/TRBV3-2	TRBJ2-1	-	CASSNSGKSYNEQFF	TGTGCCAGCAGCAATAGCGGGAAGTCCTACAATGAGCAGTTCTTC
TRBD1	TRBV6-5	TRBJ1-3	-	CASSRGGELGNTIYF	TGTGCCAGCAGTCGAGGGGGCGAGCTTGGAAACACCATATATTTT
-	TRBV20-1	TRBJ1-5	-	CSASGQVGNQPQHF	TGCAGTGCTAGTGGCCAGGTGGGCAATCAGCCCCAGCATTTT
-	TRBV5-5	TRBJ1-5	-	CASSLQVSSNQPQHF	TGTGCCAGCAGCTTGCAGGTGTCCAGCAATCAGCCCCAGCATTTT
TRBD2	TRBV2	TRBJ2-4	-	CASVSKSGGQSIQYF	TGTGCCAGCGTATCCAAGTCGGGGGGGCAGAGCATTCAGTACTTC